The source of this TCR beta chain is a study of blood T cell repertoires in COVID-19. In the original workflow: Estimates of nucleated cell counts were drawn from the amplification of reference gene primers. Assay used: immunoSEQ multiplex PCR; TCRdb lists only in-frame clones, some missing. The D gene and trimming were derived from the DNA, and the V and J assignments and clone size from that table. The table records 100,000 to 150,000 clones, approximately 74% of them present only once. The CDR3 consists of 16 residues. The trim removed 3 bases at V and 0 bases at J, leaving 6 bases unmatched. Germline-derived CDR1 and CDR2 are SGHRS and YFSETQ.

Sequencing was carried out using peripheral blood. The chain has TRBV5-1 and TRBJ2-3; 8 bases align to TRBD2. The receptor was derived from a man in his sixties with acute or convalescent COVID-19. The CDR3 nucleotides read TGCGCCAGCAGCTCGCAACTAGCGGCGAGCACAGATACGCAGTATTTT. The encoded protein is CASSSQLAASTDTQYF.